These 4 T cell receptor beta chains share one sample of origin, sequenced in a study of blood T cells in healthy people across ages. The second PCR ran roughly 7 to 12 cycles with a sample-barcoded 5' primer and J-beta primers. TCRdb re-called the 5' RACE reads with MiXCR, one entry per CDR3 protein. Of approximately 690,000 distinct CDR3 sequences in the sample, roughly two fifths are singletons; the top ten hold approximately 29%. Sequenced: blood. The source is an elderly man in good health.

At least ten counts were recorded for this clonotype. This chain links TRBV10-3 with TRBJ2-7; D ambiguous. The V end was cut by 4 bases, the J end by 2 bases, with 9 bases between. Germline loops: CDR1 ENHRY, CDR2 SYGVKD. The CDR3 contains 13 residues. In DNA form, the CDR3 reads TGTGCCATCAGTGTAGGGTCCACCTACGAGCAGTACTTC. It is translated as CAISVGSTYEQYF.

The chain carries TRBV30 and TRBJ2-2; D gene uncertain. The CDR3 extends over 14 amino acids. The V gene lost 2 bases and the J gene lost 8 bases, with 15 bases spanning the gap. The V gene's germline CDR1 is GTSNPN and CDR2 SVGIG (reference sequence). Here the CDR3 DNA reads TGTGCCTGGAGTAACCCGGGTTCCAGGGGGGAGCTGTTTTTT. It is translated as CAWSNPGSRGELFF.

The chain recombines TRBV7-3 with TRBJ1-2, with 9 bases that match TRBD1. Per the germline V gene, CDR1 is SGHTA and CDR2 is FQGTGA. The CDR3 length is 15 residues. V dropped 1 base and J dropped 8; count of bases not matched to a gene: 8. CDR3 sequence reads: CASSLSPGQGSGYTF. The CDR3 nucleotides read TGTGCCAGCAGCTTAAGCCCCGGACAGGGGAGCGGCTACACCTTC.

This clonotype was seen a few times. The chain is built from TRBV3-1 and TRBJ2-3; 9 positions agree with TRBD2. V dropped 7 bases and J dropped 4; count of bases not matched to a gene: 9. Germline loops: CDR1 LGHDT, CDR2 YNNKEL (reference sequence). The CDR3 length is 15 residues. The CDR3 nucleotides are TGTGCCAGCAATCAGCTAGCGGGAAACCCAGATACGCAGTATTTT. It codes for CASNQLAGNPDTQYF.